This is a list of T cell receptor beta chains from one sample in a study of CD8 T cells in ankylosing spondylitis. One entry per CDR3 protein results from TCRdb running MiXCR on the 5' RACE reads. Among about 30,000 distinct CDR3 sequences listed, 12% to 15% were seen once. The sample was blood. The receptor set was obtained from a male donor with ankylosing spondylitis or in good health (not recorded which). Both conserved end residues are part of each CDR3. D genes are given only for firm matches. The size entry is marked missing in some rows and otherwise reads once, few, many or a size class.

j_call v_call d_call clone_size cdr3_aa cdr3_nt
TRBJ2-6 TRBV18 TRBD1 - CASSPLTGGWVSGANVLTF TGTGCCAGCTCACCACTTACAGGGGGCTGGGTGTCTGGGGCCAACGTCCTGACTTTC
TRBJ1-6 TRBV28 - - CASSPTTGRGSPLHF TGTGCCAGCAGTCCTACTACCGGGCGGGGCTCACCCCTCCACTTT
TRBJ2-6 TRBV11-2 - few CASSLGFALSSGANVLTF TGTGCCAGCAGCTTAGGTTTTGCGTTAAGCTCTGGGGCCAACGTCCTGACTTTC
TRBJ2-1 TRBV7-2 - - CASSPGGRIQDEQFF TGTGCCAGCAGTCCAGGAGGACGTATACAAGATGAGCAGTTCTTC
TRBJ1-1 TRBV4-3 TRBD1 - CTSSHGQGSYTEAFF TGCACCAGCAGCCACGGACAGGGATCTTATACTGAAGCTTTCTTT
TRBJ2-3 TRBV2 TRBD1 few CASSEDRGWSDTQYF TGTGCCAGCAGTGAGGACAGGGGGTGGTCAGATACGCAGTATTTT
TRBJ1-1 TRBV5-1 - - CASSLGANTEAFF TGCGCCAGCAGCCTCGGAGCGAACACTGAAGCTTTCTTT
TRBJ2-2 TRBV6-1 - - CASSGNWNTGELFF TGTGCCAGCAGTGGAAACTGGAACACCGGGGAGCTGTTTTTT
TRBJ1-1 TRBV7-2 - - CASSGSGDLNTEAFF TGTGCCAGCAGCGGATCAGGGGACCTGAACACTGAAGCTTTCTTT
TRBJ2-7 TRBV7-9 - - CASRRRTDYEQYF TGTGCCAGCAGGCGGCGGACAGATTACGAGCAGTACTTC
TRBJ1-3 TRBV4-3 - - CASSQGRRSGNTIYF TGCGCCAGCAGCCAAGGCAGGAGGTCTGGAAACACCATATATTTT
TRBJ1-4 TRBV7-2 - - CASSPLGPTTEKLFF TGTGCCAGCAGTCCTCTGGGACCCACAACGGAAAAACTGTTTTTT
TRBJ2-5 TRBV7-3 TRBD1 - CASSLSGTGGWETQYF TGTGCCAGCAGCTTATCCGGGACAGGGGGCTGGGAGACCCAGTACTTC
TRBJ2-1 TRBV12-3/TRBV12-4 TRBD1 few CASSFPGDSYNEQFF TGTGCCAGCAGCTTTCCCGGGGACAGCTACAATGAGCAGTTCTTC
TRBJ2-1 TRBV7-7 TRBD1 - CASSRDRNNEQFF TGTGCCAGCAGCCGGGACAGGAACAATGAGCAGTTCTTC
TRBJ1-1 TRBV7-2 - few CASSSGRGPLTEAFF TGTGCCAGCAGCTCCGGCCGAGGTCCCCTCACTGAAGCTTTCTTT
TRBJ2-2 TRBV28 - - CASSLMPGRGELFF TGTGCCAGCAGTTTAATGCCGGGCAGGGGGGAGCTGTTTTTT
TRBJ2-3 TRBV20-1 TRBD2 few CSAERGVGKTDTQYF TGCAGTGCCGAACGGGGGGTCGGGAAGACAGATACGCAGTATTTT
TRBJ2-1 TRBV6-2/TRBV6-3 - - CASSRNDISNEQFF TGTGCCAGCAGTCGGAACGATATTAGCAATGAGCAGTTCTTC
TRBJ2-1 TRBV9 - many CASSVEEDPQFF TGTGCCAGCAGCGTAGAAGAGGATCCACAGTTCTTC
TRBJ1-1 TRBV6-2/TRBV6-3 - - CASKKERENTEAFF TGTGCCAGCAAAAAGGAAAGGGAGAACACTGAAGCTTTCTTT
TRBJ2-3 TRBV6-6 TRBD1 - CASSSRDRGADTQYF TGTGCCAGCAGTTCCCGGGACAGGGGAGCAGATACGCAGTATTTT
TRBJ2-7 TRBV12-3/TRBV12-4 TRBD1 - CASSLEGTGVEQYF TGTGCCAGCAGTTTAGAAGGGACAGGGGTCGAGCAGTACTTC
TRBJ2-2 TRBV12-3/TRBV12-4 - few CASSLGRGGWTGELFF TGTGCCAGCAGCCTCGGCAGGGGTGGGTGGACCGGGGAGCTGTTTTTT
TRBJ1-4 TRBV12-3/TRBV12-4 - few CASSRRSNEKLFF TGTGCCAGCAGTCGTCGGAGTAATGAAAAACTGTTTTTT
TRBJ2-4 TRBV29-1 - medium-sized CSVGIGGAKNIQYF TGCAGCGTTGGGATCGGAGGGGCCAAAAACATTCAGTACTTC
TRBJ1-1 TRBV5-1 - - CASSLDANTEAFF TGCGCCAGCAGCTTGGATGCGAACACTGAAGCTTTCTTT
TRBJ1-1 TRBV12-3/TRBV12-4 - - CASNSFTKGQNTEAFF TGTGCCAGCAATTCTTTCACTAAGGGACAGAACACTGAAGCTTTCTTT
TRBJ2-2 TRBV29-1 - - CSGGNPTGELFF TGCAGCGGGGGGAACCCCACCGGGGAGCTGTTTTTT